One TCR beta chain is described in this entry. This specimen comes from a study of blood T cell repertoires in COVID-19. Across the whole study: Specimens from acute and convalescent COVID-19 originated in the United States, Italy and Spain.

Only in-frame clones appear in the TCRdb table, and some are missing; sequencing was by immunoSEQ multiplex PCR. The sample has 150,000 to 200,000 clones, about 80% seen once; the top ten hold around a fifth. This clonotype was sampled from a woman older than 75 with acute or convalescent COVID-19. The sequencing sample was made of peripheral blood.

In DNA, the CDR3 is TGTGCCAGCAGCTTGGCCGGCGGGAGGGGGTACTTC. As protein: CASSLAGGRGYF. The genes are TRBV5-5 and TRBJ2-7; TRBD2 agrees at 9 bases. The CDR3 covers 12 residues. V shed 0 bases and J 12 bases; nucleotides not matched to a gene: 4. Germline CDR1 and CDR2: SGHKS and YYEKEE (reference sequence).